Sequencing of this TCR beta chain was carried out in a study of vaccination effects on CD4 cells after COVID-19. Across the study: Each participant received a vaccine that was either BNT162b2 or mRNA-1273, given as two doses. Sample donation by two convalescent patients took place 16 days and one week before vaccination.

Viral peptide pools were used in the ViraFEST assay to expand antigen-specific CD4+ T cells, and sequencing came afterward. Cells that had been cultured for roughly 9 days were the source of isolated CD4+ T cells. PCR confirmed that the person was infected with SARS-CoV-2 between March and December 2020. Assay: immunoSEQ multiplex PCR; the TCRdb copy retains only in-frame clones and omits some. The sample records 42,000 or so clones, roughly two thirds being singletons. General study points: The study found that post-vaccine spike-reactive clones in convalescents were mainly new vaccine-induced clones.

Looked up from germline, CDR1 is MNHEY and CDR2 is SVGAGI. After removal of 1 base from V and 4 bases from J, the junction contained 6 bases not matched to a gene. The CDR3 runs 15 residues. Points on this clone: No antigen is known for it.

The sample was CD4+ T cells from PBMCs cultured with a peptide pool, taken before COVID-19 vaccination. This receptor was obtained from a human donor who had a prior SARS-CoV-2 infection. The chain has TRBV6-5 and TRBJ1-2, with 7 bases that match TRBD1. The CDR3 reads CASSYYRDSLYGYTF. The CDR3 bases are TGTGCCAGCAGTTACTACCGGGACAGCCTCTATGGCTACACCTTC.